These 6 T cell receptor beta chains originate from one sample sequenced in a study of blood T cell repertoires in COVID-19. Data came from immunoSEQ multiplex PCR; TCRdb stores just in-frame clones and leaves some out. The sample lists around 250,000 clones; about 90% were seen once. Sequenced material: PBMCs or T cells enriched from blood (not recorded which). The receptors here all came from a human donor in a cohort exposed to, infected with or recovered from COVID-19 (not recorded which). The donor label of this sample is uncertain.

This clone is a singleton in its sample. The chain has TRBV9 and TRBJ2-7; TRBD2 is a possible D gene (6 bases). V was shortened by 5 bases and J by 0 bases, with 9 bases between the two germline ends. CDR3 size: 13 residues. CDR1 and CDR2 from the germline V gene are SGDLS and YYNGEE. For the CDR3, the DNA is TGTGCCAGCAGTGCCGGGAGCTCCTACGAGCAGTACTTC. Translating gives CASSAGSSYEQYF.

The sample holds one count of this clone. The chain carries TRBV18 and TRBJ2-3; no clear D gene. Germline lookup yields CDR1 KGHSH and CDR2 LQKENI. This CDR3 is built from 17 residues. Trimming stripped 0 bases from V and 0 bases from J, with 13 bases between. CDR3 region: CASSPPMGRRSTDTQYF. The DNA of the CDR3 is TGTGCCAGCTCACCACCGATGGGCCGGCGTAGCACAGATACGCAGTATTTT.

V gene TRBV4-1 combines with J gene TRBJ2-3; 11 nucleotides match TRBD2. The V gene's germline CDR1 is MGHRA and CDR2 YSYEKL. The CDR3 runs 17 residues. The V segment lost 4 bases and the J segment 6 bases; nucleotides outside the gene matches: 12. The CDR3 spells CASSLGSTSGGEDTQYF. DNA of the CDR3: TGCGCCAGCAGCCTCGGGAGTACTAGCGGGGGTGAGGATACGCAGTATTTT.

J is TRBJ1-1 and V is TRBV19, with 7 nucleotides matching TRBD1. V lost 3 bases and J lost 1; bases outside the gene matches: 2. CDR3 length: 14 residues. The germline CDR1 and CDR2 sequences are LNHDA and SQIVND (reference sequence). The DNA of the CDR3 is TGTGCCAGTAGTATGGGACAGCCGAACACTGAAGCTTTCTTT. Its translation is CASSMGQPNTEAFF.

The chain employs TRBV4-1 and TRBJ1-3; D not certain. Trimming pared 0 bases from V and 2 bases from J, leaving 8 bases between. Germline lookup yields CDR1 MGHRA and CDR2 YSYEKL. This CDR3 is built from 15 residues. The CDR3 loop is CASSQDRGPGNTIYF. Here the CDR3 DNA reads TGCGCCAGCAGCCAAGATCGAGGGCCTGGAAACACCATATATTTT.

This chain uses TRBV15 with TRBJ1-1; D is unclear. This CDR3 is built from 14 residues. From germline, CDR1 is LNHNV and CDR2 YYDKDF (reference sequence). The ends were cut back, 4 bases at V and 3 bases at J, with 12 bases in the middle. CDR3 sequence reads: CATSNGLLDTEAFF. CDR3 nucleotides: TGTGCCACCAGCAATGGCCTCTTGGACACTGAAGCTTTCTTT.